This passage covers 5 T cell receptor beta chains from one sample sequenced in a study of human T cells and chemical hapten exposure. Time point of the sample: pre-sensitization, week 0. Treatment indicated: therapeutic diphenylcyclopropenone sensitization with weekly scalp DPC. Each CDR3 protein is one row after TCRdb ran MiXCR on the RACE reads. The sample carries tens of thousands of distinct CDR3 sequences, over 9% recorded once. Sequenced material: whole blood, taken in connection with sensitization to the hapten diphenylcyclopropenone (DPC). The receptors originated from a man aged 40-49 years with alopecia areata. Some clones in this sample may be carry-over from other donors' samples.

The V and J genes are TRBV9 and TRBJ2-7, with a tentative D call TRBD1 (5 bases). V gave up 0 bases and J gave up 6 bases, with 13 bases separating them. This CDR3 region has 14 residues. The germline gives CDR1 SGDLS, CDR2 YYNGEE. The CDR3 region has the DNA TGTGCCAGCAGCGTAGGTAGTAGAAGGGGCGAGCAGTACTTC. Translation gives CASSVGSRRGEQYF.

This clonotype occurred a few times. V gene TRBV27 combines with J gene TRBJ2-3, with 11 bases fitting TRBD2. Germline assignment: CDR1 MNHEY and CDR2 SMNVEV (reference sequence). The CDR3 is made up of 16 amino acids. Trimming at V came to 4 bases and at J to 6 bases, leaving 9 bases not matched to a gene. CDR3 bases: TGTGCCAGCAGTTACACTAGCGGGAGACCCTGGGATACGCAGTATTTT. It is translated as CASSYTSGRPWDTQYF.

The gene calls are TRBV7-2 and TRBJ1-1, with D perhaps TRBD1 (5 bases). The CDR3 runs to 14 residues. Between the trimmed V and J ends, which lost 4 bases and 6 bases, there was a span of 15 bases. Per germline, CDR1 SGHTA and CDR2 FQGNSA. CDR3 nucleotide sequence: TGTGCCAGCAGCTCCGGTATCGGGACGGCTGAAGCTTTCTTT. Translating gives CASSSGIGTAEAFF.

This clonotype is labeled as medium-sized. This chain's CDR3 is CASSGKARASTDTQYF. CDR3 sequence (DNA): TGTGCCAGCAGTGGGAAGGCCAGGGCGTCCACAGATACGCAGTATTTT. The chain carries TRBV2 and TRBJ2-3, with a tentative D call TRBD1 (5 bases). CDR3 length: 16 residues. CDR1 and CDR2 (germline): SNHLY, FYNNEI. The V gene lost 4 bases and the J gene lost 2 bases, with 16 bases spanning the gap.

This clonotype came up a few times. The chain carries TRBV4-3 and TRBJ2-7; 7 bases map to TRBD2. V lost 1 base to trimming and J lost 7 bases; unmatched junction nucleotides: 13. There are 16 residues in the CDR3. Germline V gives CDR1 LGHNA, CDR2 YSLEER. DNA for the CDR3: TGCGCCAGCAGCCAAGGTCGGCTAGCGGTTCCTACGGAGCAGTACTTC. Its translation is CASSQGRLAVPTEQYF.